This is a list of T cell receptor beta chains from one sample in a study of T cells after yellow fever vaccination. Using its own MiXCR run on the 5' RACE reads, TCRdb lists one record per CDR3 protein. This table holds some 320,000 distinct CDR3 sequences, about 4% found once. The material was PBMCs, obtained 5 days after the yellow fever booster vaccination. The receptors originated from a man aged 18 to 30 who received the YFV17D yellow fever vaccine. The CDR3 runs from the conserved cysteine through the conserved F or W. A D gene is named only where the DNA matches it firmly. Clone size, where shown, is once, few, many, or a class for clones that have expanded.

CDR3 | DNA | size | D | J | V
CASSQEGGGAYYEQYF | TGTGCCAGCAGCCAAGAGGGCGGGGGGGCCTACTACGAGCAGTACTTC | few | TRBD2 | TRBJ2-7 | TRBV3-1
CASSFISGLNNEQFF | TGTGCCAGCAGTTTTATTTCGGGGCTTAACAATGAGCAGTTCTTC | . | . | TRBJ2-1 | TRBV27
CSARDLGIDKGATNEKLFF | TGCAGTGCTAGAGATCTTGGTATAGACAAGGGGGCAACTAATGAAAAACTGTTTTTT | many | . | TRBJ1-4 | TRBV20-1
CASREGSAGGELFF | TGCGCCAGCAGAGAGGGCTCCGCGGGCGGGGAGCTGTTTTTT | few | . | TRBJ2-2 | TRBV5-1
CSASPKAGDWYYNEQFF | TGCAGTGCTAGCCCTAAGGCCGGGGACTGGTACTACAATGAGCAGTTCTTC | . | . | TRBJ2-1 | TRBV20-1
CASSPSTSVIQYF | TGTGCCAGCAGCCCCTCAACTAGCGTCATTCAGTACTTC | many | TRBD2 | TRBJ2-4 | TRBV7-7
CASSSTTGNEKLFF | TGTGCCAGCAGCTCTACTACAGGGAACGAAAAACTGTTTTTT | few | . | TRBJ1-4 | TRBV12-3/TRBV12-4
CASSQGLAGGDYEQYF | TGCGCCAGCAGCCAGGGACTAGCGGGGGGGGACTACGAGCAGTACTTC | . | TRBD2 | TRBJ2-7 | TRBV5-1
CASSLQGLTDQPQHF | TGTGCCAGCAGCTTGCAGGGGCTTACGGATCAGCCCCAGCATTTT | few | . | TRBJ1-5 | TRBV7-2
CASSFWSGEETQYF | TGTGCCAGCAGCTTCTGGTCAGGGGAGGAGACCCAGTACTTC | few | . | TRBJ2-5 | TRBV7-9
CASSHSGVLYNEQFF | TGTGCCAGCAGCCATTCCGGGGTTCTCTACAATGAGCAGTTCTTC | few | . | TRBJ2-1 | TRBV9
CASSLADTGEAFF | TGTGCCAGCAGCTTAGCTGATACAGGTGAAGCTTTCTTT | . | . | TRBJ1-1 | TRBV7-2
CASSYWGANPSSLHF | TGTGCCAGCAGTTACTGGGGGGCGAATCCGTCCTCCCTCCACTTT | . | . | TRBJ1-6 | TRBV6-6
CSAAPRQSNSPLHF | TGCAGTGCAGCACCACGACAGTCTAATTCACCCCTCCACTTT | few | . | TRBJ1-6 | TRBV20-1
CATSDPHRGGYTQYF | TGTGCCACCAGTGACCCCCACCGGGGGGGGTATACGCAGTATTTT | few | TRBD2 | TRBJ2-3 | TRBV24-1
CASSPFFTRAYEQYF | TGCGCCAGCAGCCCCTTCTTTACCCGGGCCTACGAGCAGTACTTC | few | . | TRBJ2-7 | TRBV4-1
CATSDAAEVPDTQYF | TGTGCCACCAGTGATGCAGCAGAGGTCCCAGATACGCAGTATTTT | many | . | TRBJ2-3 | TRBV24-1
CASRDRDRLNGYTF | TGTGCCAGCAGGGATAGGGACAGACTCAATGGCTACACCTTC | few | TRBD1 | TRBJ1-2 | TRBV7-2
CASRQTGDGEKLFF | TGCGCCAGCAGACAGACAGGGGATGGTGAAAAACTGTTTTTT | . | TRBD1 | TRBJ1-4 | TRBV5-1
CASSTGAGGNSPLHF | TGTGCCAGCAGCACCGGGGCCGGGGGTAATTCACCCCTCCACTTT | many | . | TRBJ1-6 | TRBV2
CASSEGIYYGYTF | TGTGCCAGCAGTGAGGGGATCTACTATGGCTACACCTTC | . | . | TRBJ1-2 | TRBV14
CASDREHRGAVFF | . | few | . | TRBJ2-2 | TRBV23-1
CASSLGGDRGGQETQYF | TGTGCCAGCAGCTTAGGAGGCGACAGGGGAGGCCAAGAGACCCAGTACTTC | . | TRBD1 | TRBJ2-5 | TRBV7-9
CASSLTTGYETEAFF | TGCGCCAGCAGCTTAACCACAGGTTATGAGACTGAAGCTTTCTTT | few | . | TRBJ1-1 | TRBV5-1
CASRLGTQNTEAFF | TGTGCCAGCAGATTAGGGACACAGAACACTGAAGCTTTCTTT | . | . | TRBJ1-1 | TRBV28
CASSSLGGTGELFF | TGTGCCAGCAGCTCCCTGGGGGGCACCGGGGAGCTGTTTTTT | . | . | TRBJ2-2 | TRBV7-2
CASSWRGFQPQHF | TGTGCCAGCAGTTGGCGGGGTTTTCAGCCCCAGCATTTT | few | . | TRBJ1-5 | TRBV12-3/TRBV12-4